The sample holds a few counts of the clone carrying this T cell receptor (beta chain). Its antigen remains unknown. The sample comes from a study of blood T cells in healthy people across ages. Notes on the study in general: Higher diversity and more naive CD4+ cells were features of long-lived donors, compared to aged donors. Estimated diversity across one million T cells was deemed an underestimate. Higher naive T cell percentage went strongly together with higher TCR beta diversity.

It was with a sample-barcoded 5' primer and a J-beta primer mix that a second PCR of about 6 to 12 cycles was run. TCRdb itself ran the 5' RACE reads through MiXCR, one entry per CDR3 protein. The repertoire includes 540,000 or so distinct CDR3 sequences, around 24% of them detected once, and 8.5% to 9.5% sits in the top ten. With V trimmed by 5 bases and J by 0 bases, 2 bases remained unmatched. This CDR3 contains 16 residues. Germline CDR1 reads KGHSH; CDR2 reads LQKENI. This sample was shared with a second study, whose subject was T cells of mothers and their children.

This TCR came from a boy aged 5-17 years in good health. The V call is TRBV18, the J call TRBJ2-6; 9 bases align to TRBD1. Sequencing input: blood. The CDR3 nucleotides are TGTGCCAGCTCAGACAGGGGGATCTCTGGGGCCAACGTCCTGACTTTC. Its protein product is CASSDRGISGANVLTF.